This T cell receptor beta chain stems from a study of cytomegalovirus exposure and HLA in healthy donors. Across the study: Genotyping of more than 300 donors showed that 80% to 85% belonged to the Caucasian-associated ancestry cluster. Study outcomes and limitations: Presence/absence analyses treated sequencing depth as roughly uniform across donors.

At sampling all donors were nominally healthy, likely with unrecorded immune exposures. The CDR3 loop spans 16 amino acids. CDR1 is MGHRA and CDR2 is YSYEKL in the germline V gene. On this clone: Its matching antigen is unknown.

The PCR had 60 Vbeta and 13 Jbeta primers. Original handling: Later work found around 85 million unique TCR beta chains, with some 11 million shared. Assay used: immunoSEQ multiplex PCR; TCRdb lists only in-frame clones, some missing. Clone size and the V and J calls come from that table; the DNA yielded D and trimming. In the table there are about 110,000 clones, approximately 76% of which are singletons. The J gene is TRBJ2-5, the V gene TRBV4-1, with a possible D match to TRBD2 (5 bases). Near its end, the DNA agrees better with TRBJ2-7, so the J call may be wrong. This receptor was taken from a man aged 18 to 30 in good health and CMV-seronegative. Sequencing was done on a sample of PBMCs. For the CDR3, the DNA is TGCGCCAGCAGCCCCAACCCATCGGGGATCGGCTACGAGCAGTACTTC. Amino acid sequence: CASSPNPSGIGYEQYF.